This T cell receptor (beta chain) originates from a study of OX40 agonist ivuxolimab in advanced cancers. The CDR3 loop spans 16 amino acids. J lost 0 bases, V lost 0 bases, and 3 bases had no gene match. The germline gives CDR1 ENHRY, CDR2 SYGVKD. Sequenced by immunoSEQ multiplex PCR; TCRdb stores in-frame clones only, minus some. The table has 65,000 to 75,000 clones, about 92% seen once. This chain links TRBV10-3 with TRBJ2-3; 7 bases line up with TRBD2. Specimen: CD4+ or CD8+ T cells sorted from blood, collected in a trial of the OX40 agonist ivuxolimab. This clonotype was obtained from an adult with an advanced solid tumor such as melanoma, head and neck, liver or kidney cancer. CDR3 amino acids: CAISESTSPSTDTQYF. In DNA, the CDR3 is TGTGCCATCAGTGAGTCGACTAGCCCTAGCACAGATACGCAGTATTTT.